These T cell receptor beta chains were read from a single sample in a study of blood T cell repertoires in COVID-19. Data came from immunoSEQ multiplex PCR; TCRdb stores just in-frame clones and leaves some out. The table shows a few hundred thousand clones, with about 86% occurring only once. The material sequenced was peripheral blood. The receptors were gathered from a man between 60 and 70 years old with acute or convalescent COVID-19. Both conserved end residues are part of each CDR3. A D gene is named only where the DNA matches it firmly. Part of the rows lack a size; the others show once, few, many or a class for expanded clones.

size	D	V	J	DNA	CDR3
NA	NA	TRBV28	TRBJ1-3	TGTGCCAGCAGTTTCGCGGGCTCTGGAAACACCATATATTTT	CASSFAGSGNTIYF
NA	NA	TRBV18	TRBJ1-4	TGTGCCAGCTCACTTACTTCGGGAGGCGGGGAAAAACTGTTTTTT	CASSLTSGGGEKLFF
NA	TRBD2	TRBV14	TRBJ2-1	TGTGCCAGCAGCCAGCGACTAGCGGGAACTAATGAGCAGTTCTTC	CASSQRLAGTNEQFF
NA	TRBD1	TRBV5-1	TRBJ1-2	TGCGCCACCATAACAGGGGCTGACTATGGCTACACCTTC	CATITGADYGYTF
NA	NA	TRBV9	TRBJ2-1	TGTGCCAGCAGCGTAGATCCGGGAAACAACAATGAGCAGTTCTTC	CASSVDPGNNNEQFF
NA	NA	TRBV6-2/TRBV6-3	TRBJ1-4	TGTGCCAGCAGTTACCAAGGACAGTTTAATGAAAAACTGTTTTTT	CASSYQGQFNEKLFF
NA	TRBD1	TRBV4-1	TRBJ1-5	TGCGCCAGCAGCCAAGTATTTGACAGGGGGACAACTCAGCCCCAGCATTTT	CASSQVFDRGTTQPQHF
NA	TRBD1	TRBV12-3/TRBV12-4	TRBJ2-5	TGTGCCAGCGGGACAGGGGAGGAGACCCAGTACTTC	CASGTGEETQYF
NA	NA	TRBV7-8	TRBJ2-3	TGTGCCAGCAGCTTAGTTCAGGGAAGGCCCACAGATACGCAGTATTTT	CASSLVQGRPTDTQYF
NA	NA	TRBV27	TRBJ1-1	TGTGCCAGCAGTCTTAACAGGGTGAACACTGAAGCTTTCTTT	CASSLNRVNTEAFF
NA	TRBD1	TRBV29-1	TRBJ2-7	TGCAGCGGCCGGGACAGGGGATCCTACGAGCAGTACTTC	CSGRDRGSYEQYF
NA	NA	TRBV11-1	TRBJ1-1	TGTGCCAGCAGCTTAGGCCACAGGGAGTTGGATGAAGCTTTCTTT	CASSLGHRELDEAFF
NA	NA	TRBV4-1	TRBJ2-5	TGCGCCAGCAGCCAAGGAACCCAGGCGGGGCCCCAAGAGACCCAGTACTTC	CASSQGTQAGPQETQYF
NA	TRBD2	TRBV6-2/TRBV6-3	TRBJ2-7	TGTGCCAGCAGTGACCCATCCGGGACTAGCGGGATTATCTACGAGCAGTACTTC	CASSDPSGTSGIIYEQYF
NA	NA	TRBV3-1/TRBV3-2	TRBJ2-7	TGTGCCAGCAGCCGCGGGTTCTACGAGCAGTACTTC	CASSRGFYEQYF
NA	NA	TRBV5-1	TRBJ1-4	TGCGCCAGCAGCTCCTCGGACTGGGGTTGGGAAAAACTGTTTTTT	CASSSSDWGWEKLFF
NA	TRBD1	TRBV24-1	TRBJ2-1	TGTGCCACCAGTGCCCAAACGGGACAGAGCTCCTACAATGAGCAGTTCTTC	CATSAQTGQSSYNEQFF
NA	TRBD1	TRBV6-5	TRBJ2-1	TGTGCCAGCAGTACCCCCCACAGGGGATACAATGAGCAGTTCTTC	CASSTPHRGYNEQFF
NA	NA	TRBV7-9	TRBJ1-4	TGTGCCAGCAGTCAAAGACAGGAAAGGGAAAAACTGTTTTTT	CASSQRQEREKLFF
NA	TRBD1	TRBV28	TRBJ2-7	TGTGCCAGCAACGTAGGCAGGGGGCTGTCCGAGCAGTACTTC	CASNVGRGLSEQYF
NA	NA	TRBV28	TRBJ2-1	TGCGCCAGCCGTGGGGACACCACCTACAATGAGCAGTTCTTC	CASRGDTTYNEQFF
few	NA	TRBV12-3/TRBV12-4	TRBJ1-3	TGTGCCAGCAGTCCCACAGGGCGAAACACCATATATTTT	CASSPTGRNTIYF
NA	TRBD1	TRBV11-3	TRBJ1-1	TGTGCCAGCAGCTTCCGGGACAGCCTGTTCTTT	CASSFRDSLFF
NA	NA	TRBV27	TRBJ1-6	TGTGCCAGCACCCTGGGGGCTTCACCCCTCCACTTT	CASTLGASPLHF
once	TRBD2	TRBV5-1	TRBJ2-1	TGCGCCAGCAGCCGGGACGCACTAGCGGACTACAATGAGCAGTTCTTC	CASSRDALADYNEQFF
NA	NA	TRBV11-1	TRBJ2-7	TGTGCCAGCAGCTTGATGCGCAGGTCCTACGAGCAGTACTTC	CASSLMRRSYEQYF
NA	NA	TRBV7-2	TRBJ1-1	TGTGCCAGCAGCGTCCGCGGCCACACTGAAGCTTTCTTT	CASSVRGHTEAFF
NA	TRBD2	TRBV18	TRBJ2-1	TGTGCCAGCTCTCGACTAGCGGGAGGGCCCTCTTCAAGTAATGAGCAGTTCTTC	CASSRLAGGPSSSNEQFF
NA	NA	TRBV19	TRBJ1-3	TGTGCCAGCACGAACGGCGGTGGAAACACCATATATTTT	CASTNGGGNTIYF
NA	NA	TRBV19	TRBJ2-5	TGTGCCAGTAGTACGACAGTCCAGGAGACCCAGTACTTC	CASSTTVQETQYF